There are many counts of the clone carrying this TCR beta chain. Per the germline V gene, CDR1 is ENHRY and CDR2 is SYGVKD. The CDR3 is 14 residues long. Trimming removed 3 bases at V and 4 bases at J, with 9 bases between. The source of the sample is a study of T-cell reconstitution after alpha-beta-depleted transplantation in children. This sample's TCRbeta library carried unique molecular identifier barcodes. TCRdb reprocessed the PCR reads via MiXCR and lists one record per CDR3 protein. The sample lists over 85,000 distinct CDR3 sequences, 10% to 13% occurring once. The chain recombines TRBV10-3 with TRBJ2-2; D not resolved. The source material was PBMCs from the stem cell graft donor, sampled from the stem cell graft. The receptor comes from a human donor who donated a stem cell graft to a child with acute lymphoblastic leukemia. Written as DNA, the CDR3 is TGTGCCATCAGTGACCCGGGCCTCACCGGGGAGCTGTTTTTT. It yields the protein CAISDPGLTGELFF.